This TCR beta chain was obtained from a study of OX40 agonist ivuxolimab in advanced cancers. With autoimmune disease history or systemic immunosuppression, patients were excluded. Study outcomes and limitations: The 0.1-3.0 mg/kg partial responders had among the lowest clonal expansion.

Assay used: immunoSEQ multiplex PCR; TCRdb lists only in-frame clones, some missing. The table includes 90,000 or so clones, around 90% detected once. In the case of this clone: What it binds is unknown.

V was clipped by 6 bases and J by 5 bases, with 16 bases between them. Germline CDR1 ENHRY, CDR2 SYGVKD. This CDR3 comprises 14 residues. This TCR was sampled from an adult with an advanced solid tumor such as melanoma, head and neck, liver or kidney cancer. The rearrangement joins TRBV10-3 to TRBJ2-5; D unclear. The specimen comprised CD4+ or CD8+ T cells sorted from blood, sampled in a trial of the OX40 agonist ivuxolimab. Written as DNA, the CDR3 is TGTGCCATCAGCAGGACGGGCGACGAGGAGACCCAGTACTTC. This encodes CAISRTGDEETQYF.